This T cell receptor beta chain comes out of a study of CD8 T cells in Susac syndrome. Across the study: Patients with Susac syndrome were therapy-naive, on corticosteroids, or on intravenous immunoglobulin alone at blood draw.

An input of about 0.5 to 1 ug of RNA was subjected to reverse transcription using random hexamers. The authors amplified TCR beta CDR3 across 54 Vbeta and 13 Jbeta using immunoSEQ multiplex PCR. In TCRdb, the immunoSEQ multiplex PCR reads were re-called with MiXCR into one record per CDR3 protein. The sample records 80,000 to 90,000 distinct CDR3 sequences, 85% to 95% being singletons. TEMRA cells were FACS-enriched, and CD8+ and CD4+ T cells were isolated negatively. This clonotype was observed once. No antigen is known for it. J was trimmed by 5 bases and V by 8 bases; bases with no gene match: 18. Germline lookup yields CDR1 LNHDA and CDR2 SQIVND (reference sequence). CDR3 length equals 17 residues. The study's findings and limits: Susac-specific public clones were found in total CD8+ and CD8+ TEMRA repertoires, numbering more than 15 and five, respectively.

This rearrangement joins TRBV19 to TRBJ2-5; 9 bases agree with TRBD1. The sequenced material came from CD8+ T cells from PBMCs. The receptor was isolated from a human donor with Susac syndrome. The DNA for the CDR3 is TGTGCCAGTGCTCCCTCCCCGGGACAGGGATATGTGGAGACCCAGTACTTC. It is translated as CASAPSPGQGYVETQYF.